These T cell receptor beta chains were read from a single sample in a study of blood T cells in healthy people across ages. One entry per CDR3 protein, called by TCRdb with MiXCR from the 5' RACE reads. The table lists roughly 800,000 distinct CDR3 sequences, approximately 25% of them singletons, with under 4.5% in the top ten. The same specimen was also included in a second study, on T cells of mothers and their children.

The sample comprised blood. These receptors were collected from a boy younger than 18 in good health. The CDR3 runs from the conserved cysteine through the conserved F or W. A D gene is named only where the DNA matches it firmly. The size field is filled for only some rows; it gives once, few, many or a size class.

j_gene,d_gene,v_gene,abundance,CDR3nt,CDR3aa
TRBJ2-3,.,TRBV2,.,TGTGCCAGCTGGACTAGCCGGATGGACAGGGTGACAGATACGCAGTCTTTT,CASWTSRMDRVTDTQSF
TRBJ2-7,.,TRBV2,.,TGTGCCAGCAGTGACCCAACATCACCCTACGAGCAGTACTTC,CASSDPTSPYEQYF
TRBJ2-5,.,TRBV9,few,TGTGCCAGCAGCGTAGGGTGGCGGGAGACCCAGTACTTC,CASSVGWRETQYF
TRBJ2-1,.,TRBV29-1,.,TGCAGCGCGGGGCGTTACAACAATGAGCAGTTCTTC,CSAGRYNNEQFF
TRBJ2-3,TRBD2,TRBV6-5,.,TGTGCCAGCAGTTCCAGACTAGCGGCCGCCTTAGATACGCAGTATTTT,CASSSRLAAALDTQYF
TRBJ2-5,TRBD2,TRBV6-5,.,TGTGCCAGCAGTTACTGGAGGACTAGTGAGACCCAGTACTTC,CASSYWRTSETQYF
TRBJ2-1,TRBD2,TRBV4-1,.,TGCGCCAGCAGCCAGATACTAGCGGGAAATGGCAATGAGCAGTTCTTC,CASSQILAGNGNEQFF
TRBJ1-5,.,TRBV20-1,.,TGCAGTGCTAGAGATTCGGCCAGGATTTCGCAGCCCCAGCATTTT,CSARDSARISQPQHF
TRBJ1-2,.,TRBV7-2,.,TGTGCCAGCAGCGAAGGGACCTATGGCTACACCTTC,CASSEGTYGYTF
TRBJ2-1,.,TRBV19,few,TGTGCCAGTAGTCCTACACCCCGACTAGTCTTTGAGCAGTTCTTC,CASSPTPRLVFEQFF
TRBJ2-1,.,TRBV28,few,TGTGCCACAGTACAGCCCCGGCAGACGACACACAATGAGCAGTTCTTC,CATVQPRQTTHNEQFF
TRBJ2-1,.,TRBV29-1,few,TGCAGCGTTTTCCGGGACCGACTTTACAATGAGCAGTTCTTC,CSVFRDRLYNEQFF
TRBJ2-1,TRBD1,TRBV28,.,TGTGCCAGCGGGACAGGGGGCTCCTACAATGAGCAGTTCTTC,CASGTGGSYNEQFF
TRBJ2-1,.,TRBV4-2,few,TGTGCCAGCAGCCAACCACCCGATCGCGACAATGAGCAGTTCTTC,CASSQPPDRDNEQFF
TRBJ2-7,TRBD1,TRBV6-5,.,TGTGCCAGCAGTTACCAAGGACAGGGACCCTACGAGCAGTACTTC,CASSYQGQGPYEQYF
TRBJ1-4,TRBD1,TRBV25-1,.,TGTGCCAGCAGTGACACACTGACAGGGTTGTATGAAAAACTGTTTTTT,CASSDTLTGLYEKLFF